This T cell receptor beta chain was sequenced for a study of OX40 agonist ivuxolimab in advanced cancers. Background on the study: There were three patients with partial responses, one having hepatocellular carcinoma and two cutaneous melanoma.

A word on this clone: The antigen remains unidentified.

Study conclusions and caveats: More expanded clones were seen, on average, in CD8+ T cells than in CD4+.

Patients were ruled out by autoimmune disease history or systemic immunosuppression. V lost 0 bases to trimming and J lost 6 bases, with 11 bases between them. Germline V CDR1 and CDR2: SGHDN, FVKESK. The CDR3 runs to 15 residues. Assay: immunoSEQ multiplex PCR; the TCRdb copy retains only in-frame clones and omits some. The sample has 45,000 to 65,000 clones, around four fifths seen once; the top ten hold roughly 0.69%. The sequence was collected from an adult with an advanced solid tumor such as melanoma, head and neck, liver or kidney cancer. The specimen was CD4+ or CD8+ T cells sorted from blood, collected in a trial of the OX40 agonist ivuxolimab. V and J are TRBV14 and TRBJ2-2, with D possibly being TRBD1 or TRBD2 (5 bases each). The CDR3 protein is CASSQDVWGSGELFF. The CDR3 DNA is TGTGCCAGCAGCCAAGATGTTTGGGGGTCCGGGGAGCTGTTTTTT.